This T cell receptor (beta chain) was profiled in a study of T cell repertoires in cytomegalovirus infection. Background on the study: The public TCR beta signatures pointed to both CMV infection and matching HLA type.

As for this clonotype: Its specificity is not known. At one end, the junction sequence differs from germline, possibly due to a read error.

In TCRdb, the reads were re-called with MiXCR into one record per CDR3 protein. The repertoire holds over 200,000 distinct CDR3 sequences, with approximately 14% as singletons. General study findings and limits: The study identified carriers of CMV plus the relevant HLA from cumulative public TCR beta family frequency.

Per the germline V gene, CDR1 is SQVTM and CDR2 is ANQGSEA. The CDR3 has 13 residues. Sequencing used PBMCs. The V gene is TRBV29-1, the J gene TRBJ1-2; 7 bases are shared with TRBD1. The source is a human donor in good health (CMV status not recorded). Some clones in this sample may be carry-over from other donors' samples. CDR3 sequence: CSVQTGQTYGYNF. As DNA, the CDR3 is TGCAGCGTGCAAACGGGACAGACATATGGCTACAACTTC.